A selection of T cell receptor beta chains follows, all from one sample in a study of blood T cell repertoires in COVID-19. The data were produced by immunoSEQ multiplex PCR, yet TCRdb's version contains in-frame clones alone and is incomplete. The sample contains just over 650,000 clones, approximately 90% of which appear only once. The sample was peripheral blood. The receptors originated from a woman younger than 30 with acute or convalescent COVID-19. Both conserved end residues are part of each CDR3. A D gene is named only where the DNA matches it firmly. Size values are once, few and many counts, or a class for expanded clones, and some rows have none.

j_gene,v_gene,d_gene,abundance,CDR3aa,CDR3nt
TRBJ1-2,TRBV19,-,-,CASSLVGRRVWGYTF,TGTGCCAGTAGCCTTGTAGGGAGGAGGGTGTGGGGCTACACCTTC
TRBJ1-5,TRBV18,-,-,CASSQTSTTYSNQPQHF,TGTGCCAGCTCTCAAACATCGACAACTTATAGCAATCAGCCCCAGCATTTT
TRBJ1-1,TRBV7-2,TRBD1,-,CASSLEMRTGAREAFF,TGTGCCAGCAGCTTAGAAATGAGGACAGGGGCACGGGAAGCTTTCTTT
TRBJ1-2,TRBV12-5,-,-,CASGLVTGTVYGYTF,TGTGCTAGTGGTTTGGTTACAGGGACCGTTTATGGCTACACCTTC
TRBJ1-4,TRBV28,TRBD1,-,CASSLLYRGLGEKLFF,TGTGCCAGCAGTCTACTCTACAGGGGGCTTGGTGAAAAACTGTTTTTT
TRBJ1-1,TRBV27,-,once,CASSASQGLMNTEAFF,TGTGCCAGCAGTGCTTCACAGGGCCTTATGAACACTGAAGCTTTCTTT
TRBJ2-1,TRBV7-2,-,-,CASSPTSRVGQFF,TGTGCCAGCAGTCCTACTAGTCGGGTTGGGCAGTTCTTC
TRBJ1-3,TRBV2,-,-,CASSGQGFTGNTIYF,TGTGCCAGCAGTGGGCAGGGCTTCACGGGAAACACCATATATTTT
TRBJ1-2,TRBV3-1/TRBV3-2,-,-,CASSSWGLGYTF,TGTGCCAGCTCATCCTGGGGACTCGGCTACACCTTC
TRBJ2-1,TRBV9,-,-,CASSVGLVSYNEQFF,TGTGCCAGCAGCGTAGGTTTAGTCTCCTACAATGAGCAGTTCTTC
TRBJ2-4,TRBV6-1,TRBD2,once,CASSEYGTSGGTSKNIQYF,TGTGCCAGCAGTGAATACGGGACTAGCGGGGGTACATCCAAAAACATTCAGTACTTC
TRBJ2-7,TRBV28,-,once,CASTGIGGGYEQYF,TGTGCCTCGACAGGCATTGGGGGTGGCTACGAGCAGTACTTC
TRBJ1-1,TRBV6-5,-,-,CASSYSRGLNTEAFF,TGTGCCAGCAGTTACTCGCGGGGGTTGAACACTGAAGCTTTCTTT
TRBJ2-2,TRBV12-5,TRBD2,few,CASGLVRLASGGSTNTGELFF,TGTGCTAGTGGTTTGGTACGTCTAGCTAGCGGGGGGTCAACGAACACCGGGGAGCTGTTTTTT
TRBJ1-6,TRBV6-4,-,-,CASRQHQGPNSPLHF,TGTGCCAGCAGACAACATCAGGGCCCCAATTCACCCCTCCACTTT
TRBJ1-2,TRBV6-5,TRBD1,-,CASSYSGTAANYGYTF,TGTGCCAGCAGTTACTCAGGGACAGCAGCTAACTATGGCTACACCTTC
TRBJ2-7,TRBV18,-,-,CASSPPVGTTYEQYF,TGTGCCAGCTCACCACCGGTCGGGACAACCTACGAGCAGTACTTC
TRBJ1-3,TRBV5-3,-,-,CARSPVGVPGNTIYF,TGTGCCAGAAGCCCGGTCGGGGTGCCTGGAAACACCATATATTTT
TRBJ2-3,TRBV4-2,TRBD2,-,CASSRSGGPDTQYF,TGTGCCAGCAGCCGTAGCGGGGGGCCAGATACGCAGTATTTT
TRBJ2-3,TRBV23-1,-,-,CASSSGRGEVTDTQYF,TGCGCCAGCAGTTCTGGGAGGGGGGAAGTAACAGATACGCAGTATTTT
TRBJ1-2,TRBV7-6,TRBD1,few,CASSPQGARDYGYTF,TGTGCCAGCAGCCCACAGGGGGCGAGAGACTATGGCTACACCTTC
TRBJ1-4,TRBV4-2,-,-,CASSQDGEKLFF,TGTGCCAGCAGCCAAGATGGGGAGAAACTGTTTTTT
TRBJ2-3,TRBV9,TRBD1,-,CASSVRQGLTDTQYF,TGTGCCAGCAGCGTGAGACAGGGGCTCACAGATACGCAGTATTTT
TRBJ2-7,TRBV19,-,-,CASGAGSYEQYF,TGTGCCAGTGGGGCAGGGTCCTACGAGCAGTACTTC
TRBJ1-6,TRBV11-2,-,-,CASSPDSFLNSPLHF,TGTGCCAGCAGCCCCGACAGCTTCCTGAATTCACCCCTCCACTTT
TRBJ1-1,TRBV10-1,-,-,CASSERQAPEAFF,TGCGCCAGCAGTGAGAGGCAGGCCCCTGAAGCTTTCTTT
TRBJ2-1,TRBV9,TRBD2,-,CASSVVEWERGDNEQFF,TGTGCCAGCAGCGTAGTTGAATGGGAACGGGGGGACAATGAGCAGTTCTTC
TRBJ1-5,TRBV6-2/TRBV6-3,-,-,CASSGRGGLSNQPQHF,TGTGCCAGCAGTGGTAGGGGGGGCCTGAGCAATCAGCCCCAGCATTTT
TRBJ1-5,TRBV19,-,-,CASSIEGGWSNQPQHF,TGTGCCAGTAGTATAGAGGGAGGTTGGAGCAATCAGCCCCAGCATTTT
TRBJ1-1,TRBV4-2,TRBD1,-,CASSQPDRENTEAFF,TGTGCCAGCAGCCAACCGGACAGGGAGAACACTGAAGCTTTCTTT
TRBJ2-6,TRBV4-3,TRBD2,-,CASSQSGGDGANVLTF,TGCGCCAGCAGCCAAAGTGGGGGGGATGGGGCCAACGTCCTGACTTTC
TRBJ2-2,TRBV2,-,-,CASTNSNTGELFF,TGTGCCAGCACCAACTCGAACACCGGGGAGCTGTTTTTT
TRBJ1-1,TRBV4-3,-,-,CASSQDLRGTEAFF,TGCGCCAGCAGCCAAGATTTAAGGGGAACAGAAGCTTTCTTT
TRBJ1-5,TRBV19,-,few,CASSTPLRQMQPQHF,TGTGCCAGTAGCACTCCTTTGAGACAAATGCAGCCCCAGCATTTT
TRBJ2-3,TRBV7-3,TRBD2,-,CASSLLSGGIDTQYF,TGTGCCAGCAGCTTACTGAGCGGGGGAATAGATACGCAGTATTTT
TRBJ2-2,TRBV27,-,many,CASRPPGGVNTGELFF,TGTGCCAGCAGACCGCCTGGAGGGGTGAACACCGGGGAGCTGTTTTTT
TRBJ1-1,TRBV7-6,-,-,CASSPSRGARNTEAFF,TGTGCCAGCAGCCCCTCCCGGGGGGCGAGGAACACTGAAGCTTTCTTT
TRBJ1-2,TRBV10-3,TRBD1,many,CAISELDRGRSVFYGYTF,TGTGCCATCAGTGAGCTAGACAGGGGGCGATCGGTTTTCTATGGCTACACCTTC
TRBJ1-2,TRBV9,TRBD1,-,CASSIRDRSGYTF,TGTGCCAGCAGCATCCGGGACAGATCTGGCTACACCTTC